The T cell receptor beta chain under discussion was sequenced for a study of cytomegalovirus exposure and HLA in healthy donors. Across the study: Counted in an early data release were about 85 million unique TCRs from HLA-typed donors. Findings and limits, study-wide: Later, an analysis showed that TCR beta chains associated with HLA were more clonally expanded than others that were equally common. Excluded: some indistinguishable V segments such as TRBV6-2 and TRBV6-3. Highest at DRB1 and lowest at HLA-C, TCR association rates differed among HLA loci in a later analysis.

V lost 5 bases and J lost 9; bases outside the gene matches: 4. This CDR3 has 14 amino acids. CDR1 and CDR2 from the germline V gene are SGHTA and FQGTGA. Use of 60 Vbeta and 13 Jbeta primers characterized the PCR. Sequencing used immunoSEQ multiplex PCR; TCRdb keeps in-frame clones, though not all of them. The sample yields some 180,000 clones, 80% to 90% seen once. Of note for this clone: Its antigen is undetermined.

The sequence came from a man younger than 45 in good health and CMV-seropositive. This chain connects TRBV7-3 to TRBJ1-6; 10 bases line up with TRBD1. Sequenced: PBMCs. The CDR3 protein is CASSLGQGTSPLHF. The CDR3 nucleotides read TGTGCCAGCAGCCTGGGACAGGGGACTTCACCCCTCCACTTT.